This T cell receptor beta chain comes out of a study of blood T cell repertoires in COVID-19. For the study at large: Acute and convalescent COVID-19 specimens originated in the United States, Italy and Spain.

Authors' processing steps: Cell counts per sample came from amplifying reference gene primers. Data came from immunoSEQ multiplex PCR; TCRdb stores just in-frame clones and leaves some out. The V and J calls and the clone size are those of that table, but D and trimming were determined from the DNA. Here the sample spans 380,000 or so clones, about 89% being singletons. V shed 4 bases and J shed 4 bases, with 11 bases lying between them. CDR1 and CDR2 from the germline V gene are MNHEY and SMNVEV (reference sequence). This CDR3 has 13 residues. The V gene is TRBV27, the J gene TRBJ2-7; no reliable D call. Sequenced input: peripheral blood. The sequence was obtained from a man aged 35 to 55 with acute or convalescent COVID-19. The CDR3 region has the DNA TGTGCCAGCAGTTCGCCATTCACTTACGAGCAGTACTTC. Translation: CASSSPFTYEQYF.